These 20 T cell receptor beta chains were all obtained from the same sample, sequenced in a study of beta chain features in type 1 diabetes. The authors reverse transcribed all of the isolated RNA, so sequencing captured expressed TCRB transcripts. Only in-frame clones appear in the TCRdb table, and some are missing; sequencing was by immunoSEQ multiplex PCR. This table has around 400,000 clones, around 16% appearing once. Sample: naive CD4+ T cells from blood. These receptors were obtained from a woman aged 18-30 years in good health.

This clone was observed a handful of times. The chain is built from TRBV30 and TRBJ2-5; 8 positions match TRBD1. The V gene end was trimmed by 2 bases and the J gene end by 4 bases; junction bases not matched to a gene: 6. The CDR3 runs 14 residues. Looked up from germline, CDR1 is GTSNPN and CDR2 is SVGIG (reference sequence). The DNA for the CDR3 is TGTGCCTGGAGTCGTCCAGGGGGCATAGAGACCCAGTACTTC. This sequence encodes CAWSRPGGIETQYF.

This clone appeared a few times. The chain recombines TRBV5-1 with TRBJ2-1; D is unresolved. The germline gives CDR1 SGHRS, CDR2 YFSETQ. The V and J ends lost 2 bases and 8 bases respectively, with 14 bases between them. The CDR3 sequence is 14 residues long. CDR3 sequence: CASSLEDPSDEQFF. CDR3 bases: TGCGCCAGCAGCTTAGAAGACCCGAGCGATGAGCAGTTCTTC. Full variable domain (missing parts from reference TRBV5-1 and TRBJ2-1): KAGVTQTPRYLIKTRGQQVTLSCSPISGHRSVSWYQQTPGQGLQFLFEYFSETQRNKGNFPGRFSGRQFSNSRSEMNVSTLELGDSALYLCASSLEDPSDEQFFGPGTRLTVL.

In this sample, this clone turned up a few times. This chain links TRBV30 with TRBJ1-2; 9 positions agree with TRBD1. The CDR3 has 14 amino acids. Germline CDR1 and CDR2: GTSNPN and SVGIG (reference sequence). J was trimmed by 6 bases and V by 2 bases; bases with no gene match: 7. Written as DNA, the CDR3 is TGTGCCTGGAGTCCCGGGACAGGGCTGGATGGCTACACCTTC. Its translation: CAWSPGTGLDGYTF.

The chain is built from TRBV4-2 and TRBJ2-1; 7 bases match TRBD2. Germline CDR1 is LGHNA and CDR2 is YNFKEQ. The CDR3 contains 15 residues. The junction had 5 bases not matched to a gene; V was cut back by 6 bases and J by 0 bases. The CDR3 protein is CASSFGGSSYNEQFF. CDR3 DNA sequence: TGTGCCAGCAGTTTTGGCGGGAGCTCCTACAATGAGCAGTTCTTC.

This clone has only a few counts. This chain links TRBV10-3 with TRBJ2-7; the match to TRBD2 covers 15 bases. The CDR3 contains 16 residues. The germline CDR1 and CDR2 sequences are ENHRY and SYGVKD. Germline trimming cut 11 bases from V and 6 bases from J; bases unmatched to any gene: 14. The DNA for the CDR3 is TGTGCCGGCTCCGGGACTAGCGGGAGGAGGCGGACCGAGCAGTACTTC. It is translated as CAGSGTSGRRRTEQYF.

This clone has a handful of counts. The chain employs TRBV6-5 and TRBJ2-1, with TRBD2 matching 8 bases. The germline gives CDR1 MNHEY, CDR2 SVGAGI. J lost 16 bases, V lost 2 bases, and 7 bases had no gene match. There are 12 residues in the CDR3. This chain's CDR3 is CASSYNGRADFF. The CDR3 DNA reads TGTGCCAGCAGTTACAACGGGAGGGCCGATTTCTTC.

This clone occurred a few times. The sample has other DNA sequences that encode this CDR3 too. The rearrangement uses TRBV7-9 and TRBJ1-1; a possible D gene is TRBD1 (6 bases). V lost 5 bases, J lost 1 base, and 8 bases lay in between. The germline V gene has CDR1 SEHNR and CDR2 FQNEAQ (reference sequence). The CDR3 runs to 13 residues. The DNA of the CDR3 is TGTGCCAGCAGCAGACAGGAGAACACTGAAGCTTTCTTT. It yields the protein CASSRQENTEAFF.

The gene calls are TRBV18 and TRBJ2-1, with 10 positions matching TRBD2. This CDR3 contains 17 residues. The germline CDR1 and CDR2 sequences are KGHSH and LQKENI. With 0 bases clipped from V and 0 bases from J, the junction kept 2 bases outside the gene matches. The CDR3 coding sequence is TGTGCCAGCTCACCACCTAGCGGGAGGAGCTCCTACAATGAGCAGTTCTTC. Residues: CASSPPSGRSSYNEQFF.

The sample holds a few counts of this clone. This sequence joins TRBV30 and TRBJ1-5; D is unresolved. This CDR3 comprises 12 residues. CDR1 and CDR2 from the germline V gene are GTSNPN and SVGIG (reference sequence). The V and J ends lost 4 bases and 3 bases respectively, with 7 bases between them. The CDR3 is CAWTVNNQPQHF. The CDR3 DNA follows: TGTGCCTGGACAGTTAACAATCAGCCCCAGCATTTT.

V usage is TRBV18 and J usage is TRBJ2-5, with a tentative D call TRBD2 (5 bases). Trimming cost V 6 bases and J 2 bases, with 7 bases left between them. Germline CDR1 reads KGHSH; CDR2 reads LQKENI. This CDR3 has 12 amino acids. CDR3 residues: CASSDLQETQYF. The CDR3 DNA sequence: TGTGCCAGCTCGGACTTACAAGAGACCCAGTACTTC.

The V and J genes are TRBV27 and TRBJ2-6; possibly TRBD2 for D (5 bases). The CDR3 is 16 amino acids. V lost 5 bases, J lost 0 bases, and 11 bases lay in between. Germline CDR1 and CDR2: MNHEY and SMNVEV (reference sequence). The CDR3 spells CASSTTGYSGANVLTF. CDR3 sequence (DNA): TGTGCCAGCAGTACGACGGGGTACTCTGGGGCCAACGTCCTGACTTTC.

The chain links TRBV2 to TRBJ2-1, with D possibly being TRBD2 (5 bases). V gave up 4 bases and J gave up 3 bases, with 13 bases separating them. CDR3 length equals 15 residues. Germline CDR1 is SNHLY and CDR2 is FYNNEI. The CDR3 protein is CASSGGDRVYNEQFF. The CDR3, as DNA: TGTGCCAGCAGTGGGGGAGATAGAGTCTACAATGAGCAGTTCTTC.

This sequence joins TRBV25-1 and TRBJ2-1, with 9 bases lining up with TRBD2. CDR3 length equals 16 residues. Germline assignment: CDR1 MGHDK and CDR2 SYGVNS. With 6 bases clipped from V and 4 bases from J, the junction kept 10 bases outside the gene matches. In DNA form, the CDR3 reads TGTGCCAGCAGGGGAGTTAGCGGGAGTTGGTACAATGAGCAGTTCTTC. This sequence encodes CASRGVSGSWYNEQFF. The variable domain in full, with the rest retrieved from reference TRBV25-1 and TRBJ2-1, is EADIYQTPRYLVIGTGKKITLECSQTMGHDKMYWYQQDPGMELHLIHYSYGVNSTEKGDLSSESTVSRIRTEHFPLTLESARPSHTSQYLCASRGVSGSWYNEQFFGPGTRLTVL.

This clone was observed once. The chain couples TRBV18 to TRBJ2-7, with 11 bases aligning to TRBD2. CDR3 size: 15 residues. V gave up 5 bases and J gave up 2 bases; unmatched junction bases: 5. Germline V gene sequence: CDR1 KGHSH, CDR2 LQKENI. In DNA form, the CDR3 reads TGTGCCAGCTCAGTAGGACTAGCGGGTCCCTACGAGCAGTACTTC. The encoded protein is CASSVGLAGPYEQYF.

This rearrangement joins TRBV15 to TRBJ1-4; D is ambiguous. CDR1 and CDR2 (germline): LNHNV, YYDKDF (reference sequence). Trimming took off 8 bases at V and 14 bases at J, with 18 bases between the two ends. CDR3 length: 12 residues. The CDR3 region has the DNA TGTGCCACCGGGTGGATACGAGGTATGCTGTTTTTT. Translation: CATGWIRGMLFF.

This clone was observed a few times. The chain employs TRBV28 and TRBJ1-1; possibly TRBD1 for D (6 bases). The CDR3 is made up of 13 amino acids. Germline V gene data show CDR1 as MDHEN and CDR2 as SYDVKM. Trimming took off 6 bases at V and 5 bases at J, with 13 bases between the two ends. The CDR3 sequence is CASRKGGGTEAFF. The CDR3 bases are TGTGCCAGCAGGAAGGGGGGGGGAACTGAAGCTTTCTTT.

The chain recombines TRBV11-2 with TRBJ2-1; possible D gene TRBD2, 5 bases. V shed 5 bases and J shed 4 bases, with 15 bases lying between them. This CDR3 has 15 residues. Germline-derived CDR1 and CDR2 are SGHAT and FQNNGV. As DNA, the CDR3 is TGTGCCAGCAGCCCTCTGGCGGGCATTTACAATGAGCAGTTCTTC. Translation gives CASSPLAGIYNEQFF.

This chain connects TRBV7-9 to TRBJ2-1; maybe TRBD1 (5 bases). Germline V gives CDR1 SEHNR, CDR2 FQNEAQ (reference sequence). V lost 5 bases and J 7 bases, leaving 21 bases between the germline ends. CDR3 length equals 16 residues. The CDR3 nucleotides are TGTGCCAGCAGCCTCACAAGGGCGGCAGGGAAGAATGAGCAGTTCTTC. Translation gives CASSLTRAAGKNEQFF.

This clone showed up just a few times. V is TRBV27 and J is TRBJ1-2, with D unresolved. This CDR3 region has 14 residues. The germline V gene has CDR1 MNHEY and CDR2 SMNVEV (reference sequence). Between the trimmed V and J ends, which lost 5 bases and 2 bases, there was a span of 12 bases. CDR3 region: CASSPRGENYGYTF. The DNA for the CDR3 is TGTGCCAGCAGTCCCCGGGGAGAAAACTATGGCTACACCTTC.

This clone was counted only a few times. This chain uses TRBV7-2 with TRBJ2-2; no definite D call. Looked up from germline, CDR1 is SGHTA and CDR2 is FQGNSA. This CDR3 is 15 amino acids long. V lost 6 bases and J 0 bases, leaving 11 bases between the germline ends. CDR3 in amino acids: CASSARITNTGELFF. CDR3 in DNA: TGTGCCAGCAGTGCCAGGATAACGAACACCGGGGAGCTGTTTTTT. Variable domain in full (rest from reference TRBV7-2 and TRBJ2-2): GAGVSQSPSNKVTEKGKDVELRCDPISGHTALYWYRQSLGQGLEFLIYFQGNSAPDKSGLPSDRFSAERTGGSVSTLTIQRTQQEDSAVYLCASSARITNTGELFFGEGSRLTVL.